Listed here are 25 T cell receptor beta chains from one sample, sequenced in a study of shared clonotypes between healthy human individuals. The method was immunoSEQ multiplex PCR; TCRdb's version includes in-frame clones alone and lacks a portion of them. The table lists millions of clones, 85% to 95% of them singletons. Sequencing was performed on naive CD4+ T cells sorted from blood. Subset noted: CD45RA+ positively selected. These receptors originate from a young man in good health.

V and J are TRBV2 and TRBJ2-2, with a possible D match to TRBD2 (5 bases). Germline CDR1 is SNHLY and CDR2 is FYNNEI. The CDR3 runs 14 residues. Trimming took 7 bases from V and 2 from J, leaving 11 bases between them. As DNA, the CDR3 is TGTGCCAGCAATGGAGGATATAACACCGGGGAGCTGTTTTTT. It yields the protein CASNGGYNTGELFF.

V usage is TRBV13 and J usage is TRBJ2-7, with TRBD2 matching 9 bases. The V segment lost 4 bases and the J segment 3 bases; nucleotides outside the gene matches: 10. CDR1 is PRHDT, CDR2 FYEKMQ, per germline (reference sequence). CDR3 length equals 16 residues. The CDR3 is CASSSLRLAEDYEQYF. CDR3 DNA sequence: TGTGCCAGCAGCTCCCTACGACTAGCGGAGGACTACGAGCAGTACTTC.

The V gene is TRBV7-2, the J gene TRBJ2-5; D is perhaps TRBD1 (6 bases). Germline V gives CDR1 SGHTA, CDR2 FQGNSA. The V end lost 2 bases, the J end lost 5 bases, and 15 bases lay between the germline ends. There are 15 residues in the CDR3. In nucleotides, the CDR3 is TGTGCCAGCAGCTTAAGAGGCAGGGGAATGGAGACCCAGTACTTC. Protein sequence: CASSLRGRGMETQYF.

The chain joins TRBV7-2 to TRBJ2-7; 13 nucleotides line up with TRBD2. The trim removed 1 base at V and 6 bases at J, leaving 3 bases unmatched. The CDR3 runs 15 residues. The germline gives CDR1 SGHTA, CDR2 FQGNSA. The CDR3 DNA sequence: TGTGCCAGCAGCTTAGTACTAGCGGGGGGGCCCGAGCAGTACTTC. Translation gives CASSLVLAGGPEQYF.

The rearrangement uses TRBV6-5 and TRBJ2-7; D uncertain. Trimming removed 6 bases from V and 0 bases from J, with 15 bases in between. This CDR3 region has 15 residues. Germline V CDR1 and CDR2: MNHEY, SVGAGI. As DNA, the CDR3 is TGTGCCAGCAGCGCCGGGTTTCACAGCTCCTACGAGCAGTACTTC. This encodes CASSAGFHSSYEQYF.

The V and J genes are TRBV28 and TRBJ1-6, with 9 nucleotides matching TRBD1. In germline, CDR1 is MDHEN, CDR2 SYDVKM. The CDR3 contains 15 residues. After removal of 6 bases from V and 8 bases from J, the junction contained 8 bases not matched to a gene. CDR3: CASREAGTGHSPLHF. CDR3 in DNA: TGTGCCAGCAGGGAAGCCGGGACAGGGCATTCACCCCTCCACTTT.

CDR3 sequence: CAWSVWVNTDTQYF. DNA of the CDR3: TGTGCCTGGAGTGTATGGGTCAACACAGATACGCAGTATTTT. This rearrangement joins TRBV30 to TRBJ2-3; D gene uncertain. Germline-derived CDR1 and CDR2 are GTSNPN and SVGIG (reference sequence). V was shortened by 0 bases and J by 2 bases, with 9 bases between the two germline ends. The CDR3 runs to 14 residues. The full variable domain, completed using reference TRBV30 and TRBJ2-3, is SQTIHQWPATLVQPVGSPLSLECTVEGTSNPNLYWYRQAAGRGLQLLFYSVGIGQISSEVPQNLSASRPQDRQFILSSKKLLLSDSGFYLCAWSVWVNTDTQYFGPGTRLTVL.

V and J are TRBV19 and TRBJ1-6; 8 bases are a match to TRBD1. The ends lost 7 bases at V and 7 bases at J; junction bases unmatched: 9. The germline gives CDR1 LNHDA, CDR2 SQIVND (reference sequence). The CDR3 is made up of 15 amino acids. CDR3 nucleotides: TGTGCCAGTACCCTAACAGGGGGAGGAAATTCACCCCTCCACTTT. Translated, it gives CASTLTGGGNSPLHF.

This chain connects TRBV11-2 to TRBJ2-1; 8 nucleotides agree with TRBD2. CDR1 SGHAT and CDR2 FQNNGV come from the germline V gene. Unmatched junction bases numbered 6, after V lost 5 bases and J lost 0 bases. The CDR3 has 16 amino acids. The CDR3: CASSPRLASSYNEQFF. As DNA, the CDR3 is TGTGCCAGCAGCCCACGACTAGCGAGCTCCTACAATGAGCAGTTCTTC.

This clone was observed a single time. The rearrangement joins TRBV6-6 to TRBJ1-1; perhaps TRBD1 as D (5 bases). Trimming left V 2 bases short and J 7 bases short, with 17 bases between. This CDR3 comprises 15 residues. Germline V gene lookup returns CDR1 MNHNY and CDR2 SVGAGI (reference sequence). The CDR3 is CASSYGSGWGVEAFF. In DNA, the CDR3 is TGTGCCAGCAGTTACGGGTCAGGGTGGGGAGTTGAAGCTTTCTTT.

The table lists this clone with a few counts. The rearrangement uses TRBV18 and TRBJ1-5, with D possibly matching TRBD1 (5 bases). This CDR3 has 14 residues. Deletions cut 6 bases from V and 3 bases from J, with 12 bases between. Germline-derived CDR1 and CDR2 are KGHSH and LQKENI. The CDR3: CASSQGSVNQPQHF. CDR3 nucleotides: TGTGCCAGCTCCCAGGGTTCAGTCAATCAGCCCCAGCATTTT.

The chain uses TRBV5-4 and TRBJ2-3, with D tentatively TRBD2 (7 bases). Trimming took off 8 bases at V and 3 bases at J, with 22 bases between the two ends. Germline lookup yields CDR1 SGHNT and CDR2 YYREEE (reference sequence). This CDR3 is built from 16 residues. The CDR3 sequence: CASNPVGGLGTDTQYF. As DNA, the CDR3 is TGTGCCAGTAACCCCGTGGGGGGGCTTGGGACAGATACGCAGTATTTT.

This clone was picked up a small number of times. V is TRBV30 and J is TRBJ2-2; no clear D gene. The germline CDR1 and CDR2 sequences are GTSNPN and SVGIG (reference sequence). This CDR3 is 11 amino acids long. The V end lost 4 bases, the J end lost 7 bases, and 7 bases lay between the germline ends. CDR3: CAWKRIGELFF. The CDR3 DNA follows: TGTGCCTGGAAGCGAATCGGGGAGCTGTTTTTT.

The rearrangement uses TRBV6-6 and TRBJ1-5; 7 bases fit TRBD1. The CDR3 totals 14 residues. Germline-derived CDR1 and CDR2 are MNHNY and SVGAGI (reference sequence). V shed 6 bases, J shed 1 base, and the junction held 3 bases outside the gene matches. The CDR3 here is CASSPGQSNQPQHF. CDR3 coding DNA: TGTGCCAGCAGCCCGGGACAGAGCAATCAGCCCCAGCATTTT.

As DNA, the CDR3 is TGTGCCACCCTGGACAGGGGCAACACTGAAGCTTTCTTT. Residues: CATLDRGNTEAFF. This chain uses TRBV10-3 with TRBJ1-1; TRBD1 matches 9 bases. This CDR3 has 13 residues. J lost 2 bases, V lost 10 bases, and 5 bases had no gene match. The germline V gene has CDR1 ENHRY and CDR2 SYGVKD.

This clone was found once. The chain is built from TRBV6-1 and TRBJ2-7; 9 bases are a match to TRBD1. V shed 6 bases, J shed 2 bases, and the junction held 5 bases outside the gene matches. Germline CDR1 reads MNHNS; CDR2 reads SASEGT. The CDR3 sequence is 14 residues long. DNA of the CDR3: TGTGCCAGCAGGGACCGGGACAGGGCCTACGAGCAGTACTTC. Translating it yields CASRDRDRAYEQYF.

The chain combines TRBV6-5 with TRBJ1-1; D may be TRBD1 (6 bases). Germline CDR1 MNHEY, CDR2 SVGAGI. CDR3 length equals 16 residues. Trimming removed 0 bases from V and 8 bases from J, with 19 bases in between. CDR3 protein: CASSYSDATGRAEAFF. The DNA of the CDR3 is TGTGCCAGCAGTTACTCGGACGCTACAGGGAGGGCGGAAGCTTTCTTT.

The chain employs TRBV7-2 and TRBJ2-1; possibly TRBD2 for D (5 bases). Germline CDR1 reads SGHTA; CDR2 reads FQGNSA. The V gene lost 4 bases and the J gene lost 0 bases, with 13 bases spanning the gap. The length of the CDR3 is 16 residues. CDR3 in amino acids: CASSSDATNSYNEQFF. The CDR3 nucleotides read TGTGCCAGCAGCTCGGACGCGACTAACTCCTACAATGAGCAGTTCTTC. The full variable domain, completed using reference TRBV7-2 and TRBJ2-1, is GAGVSQSPSNKVTEKGKDVELRCDPISGHTALYWYRQSLGQGLEFLIYFQGNSAPDKSGLPSDRFSAERTGGSVSTLTIQRTQQEDSAVYLCASSSDATNSYNEQFFGPGTRLTVL.

CDR3 in DNA: TGTGCCTGGAGGCAAAGCAGGGGCTTCGACACTGAAGCTTTCTTT. Amino acids: CAWRQSRGFDTEAFF. The J gene is TRBJ1-1, the V gene TRBV30, with a possible D match to TRBD1 (6 bases). This CDR3 has 15 amino acids. V was trimmed by 3 bases and J by 3 bases, leaving 17 bases between them. Germline assignment: CDR1 GTSNPN and CDR2 SVGIG (reference sequence).

The rearrangement links TRBV6-6 to TRBJ1-3; no clear D. V dropped 6 bases and J dropped 0 bases, with 9 bases sitting between them. This CDR3 is built from 14 residues. The V gene's germline CDR1 is MNHNY and CDR2 SVGAGI (reference sequence). The CDR3 DNA reads as TGTGCCAGCAGAGTACCAAGCTCTGGAAACACCATATATTTT. Protein: CASRVPSSGNTIYF.

V usage is TRBV6-6 and J usage is TRBJ1-3; TRBD1 matches at 12 bases. Germline V gives CDR1 MNHNY, CDR2 SVGAGI (reference sequence). The V and J ends lost 7 bases and 4 bases, in that order; junction bases with no gene match: 5. This CDR3 contains 15 residues. The chain's CDR3 is CASIQGQGAGNTIYF. The CDR3 region has the DNA TGTGCCAGCATCCAGGGACAGGGGGCAGGAAACACCATATATTTT.

The CDR3 here is CASSFREGQPQHF. CDR3 DNA sequence: TGTGCCAGCAGTTTTCGCGAAGGTCAGCCCCAGCATTTT. The chain employs TRBV27 and TRBJ1-5; D is ambiguous. With 3 bases removed from V and 6 bases from J, the gap between germline ends came to 9 bases. This CDR3 is built from 13 residues. Germline CDR1 is MNHEY and CDR2 is SMNVEV (reference sequence).

The chain employs TRBV18 and TRBJ2-2; 8 bases are shared with TRBD1. With 0 bases clipped from V and 3 bases from J, the junction kept 9 bases outside the gene matches. This CDR3 has 18 amino acids. Looked up from germline, CDR1 is KGHSH and CDR2 is LQKENI. CDR3 loop: CASSPPIAGGFDTGELFF. Written as DNA, the CDR3 is TGTGCCAGCTCACCACCGATCGCAGGGGGCTTTGACACCGGGGAGCTGTTTTTT.

The chain combines TRBV7-3 with TRBJ2-3; TRBD2 agrees at 13 bases. Per the germline V gene, CDR1 is SGHTA and CDR2 is FQGTGA. CDR3 size: 16 residues. V lost 4 bases, J lost 7 bases, and 8 bases stayed unmatched. CDR3 coding DNA: TGTGCCAGCAGCTCCGCCGGGACTAGCGGGGTTTATACGCAGTATTTT. This sequence encodes CASSSAGTSGVYTQYF.

The chain employs TRBV6-6 and TRBJ2-2; TRBD2 matches 11 bases. J gave up 5 bases and V 7 bases, and 3 bases lay outside the gene matches. The CDR3 is 14 residues long. Germline V gene lookup returns CDR1 MNHNY and CDR2 SVGAGI (reference sequence). CDR3 sequence: CASKLAGVTGELFF. The CDR3, as DNA: TGTGCCAGCAAACTAGCGGGAGTAACCGGGGAGCTGTTTTTT.